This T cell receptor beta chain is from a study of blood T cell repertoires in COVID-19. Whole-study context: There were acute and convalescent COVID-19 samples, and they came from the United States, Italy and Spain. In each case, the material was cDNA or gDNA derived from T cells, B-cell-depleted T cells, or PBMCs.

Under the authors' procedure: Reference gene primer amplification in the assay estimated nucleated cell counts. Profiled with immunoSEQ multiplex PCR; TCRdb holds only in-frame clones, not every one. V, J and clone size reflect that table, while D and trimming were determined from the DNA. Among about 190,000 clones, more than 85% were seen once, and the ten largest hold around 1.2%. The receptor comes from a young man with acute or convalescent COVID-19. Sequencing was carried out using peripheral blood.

As DNA, the CDR3 is TGTGCCAGTAGAAATAGCGGGAGGGTCTCCTACGAGCAGTACTTC. Translation: CASRNSGRVSYEQYF. The chain carries TRBV19 and TRBJ2-7, with 11 bases identical to TRBD2. This CDR3 contains 15 residues. V trimming: 6 bases; J trimming: 0 bases; junction bases outside the gene matches: 4. The V gene's germline CDR1 is LNHDA and CDR2 SQIVND (reference sequence).